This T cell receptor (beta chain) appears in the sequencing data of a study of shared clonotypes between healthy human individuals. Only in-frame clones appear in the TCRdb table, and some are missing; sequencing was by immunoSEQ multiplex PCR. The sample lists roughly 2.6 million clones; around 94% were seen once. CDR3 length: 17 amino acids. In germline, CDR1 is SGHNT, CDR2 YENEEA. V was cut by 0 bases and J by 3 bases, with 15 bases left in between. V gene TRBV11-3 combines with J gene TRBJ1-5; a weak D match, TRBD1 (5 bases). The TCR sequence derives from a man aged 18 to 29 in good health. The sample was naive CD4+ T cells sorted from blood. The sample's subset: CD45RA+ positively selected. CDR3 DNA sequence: TGTGCCAGCAGCTTAGATCCACCGGGGGTTAACAATCAGCCCCAGCATTTT. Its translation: CASSLDPPGVNNQPQHF.